This record concerns one TCR beta chain sequence. V was shortened by 0 bases and J by 3 bases, with 9 bases between the two germline ends. Germline V CDR1 and CDR2: SGHRS, YFSETQ. This CDR3 is 14 amino acids long. Using immunoSEQ multiplex PCR, the repertoire was profiled, and TCRdb retains in-frame clones only, with some absent. The sample lists more than 150,000 clones; around four fifths were seen once. The data are from a study of blood T cell repertoires in COVID-19. Study information: COVID-19 samples from acute and convalescent phases originated in the United States, Italy and Spain.

The source is a middle-aged woman with acute or convalescent COVID-19. Sequencing was carried out using peripheral blood. The V gene is TRBV5-1, the J gene TRBJ2-5, with D uncertain. The CDR3 sequence is CASSLGGREETQYF. CDR3 in DNA: TGCGCCAGCAGCTTGGGAGGTAGAGAAGAGACCCAGTACTTC. The complete variable domain, with remaining parts taken from reference TRBV5-1 and TRBJ2-5, reads KAGVTQTPRYLIKTRGQQVTLSCSPISGHRSVSWYQQTPGQGLQFLFEYFSETQRNKGNFPGRFSGRQFSNSRSEMNVSTLELGDSALYLCASSLGGREETQYFGPGTRLLVL.